The clone carrying this T cell receptor beta chain came up a few times. The data originate from a study of T cell repertoires in aging, cancer and after chemotherapy. Multiplex touch-down PCR with TRB-A/B primers amplified rearranged V-D-J TRB sequences. A single record per CDR3 protein comes from TCRdb applying MiXCR to the multiplex PCR reads. The sample includes about 9,200 distinct CDR3 sequences, 37% of them seen just once. TCR beta rearrangements were amplified from peripheral blood genomic DNA. This TCR derives from a human donor in good health. Material: blood.

The CDR3, as DNA: TGTGCCAGCAGCTCCCAGCCGGGGGCAGATACGCAGTATTTT. As protein: CASSSQPGADTQYF. The V and J genes are TRBV7-6 and TRBJ2-3; a weak D match, TRBD2 (6 bases). Trimming removed 4 bases at V and 4 bases at J, with 12 bases between. The germline V gene has CDR1 SGHVS and CDR2 FNYEAQ. This CDR3 spans 14 amino acids.